This is a list of T cell receptor beta chains from one sample in a study of regulatory T cells in long-lasting Graves disease. MiXCR was run by TCRdb on the multiplex PCR reads, yielding one entry per CDR3 protein. This sample has roughly 350,000 distinct CDR3 sequences, with 16% found just once. These data are also associated with another study on T cells in Graves' hyperthyroidism and ophthalmopathy.

Sequencing used peripheral blood mononuclear cells (PBMCs), obtained at new diagnosis, from a patient treated with antithyroid drugs. These receptors were taken from a middle-aged man with Graves disease. The CDR3 runs from the conserved cysteine through the conserved F or W. Fields, in order: V gene, J gene, clone size, D gene, CDR3 DNA, CDR3 protein. The D gene is left open where the match is weak. Clone size appears in some rows only: once, few, many, or a class for an expanded clone.

v_gene: TRBV6-5
j_gene: TRBJ2-2
abundance: many
d_gene: .
CDR3nt: TGTGCCAGCAGTTACGCAGCGTCCGCCGGGGAGCTGTTTTTT
CDR3aa: CASSYAASAGELFF

v_gene: TRBV24-1
j_gene: TRBJ2-2
abundance: few
d_gene: TRBD1
CDR3nt: TGTGCCACCAGTGACCCGGGGAAACAGGGGGCCCGCACCGGGGAGCTGTTTTTT
CDR3aa: CATSDPGKQGARTGELFF

v_gene: TRBV5-1
j_gene: TRBJ1-4
abundance: many
d_gene: .
CDR3nt: TGCGCCAGCAGCCAGACAGTCGGAGATGAAAAACTGTTTTTT
CDR3aa: CASSQTVGDEKLFF

v_gene: TRBV2
j_gene: TRBJ2-1
abundance: many
d_gene: .
CDR3nt: TGTGCCAGCATAGGAGGTGAGCAGTTCTTC
CDR3aa: CASIGGEQFF

v_gene: TRBV11-2
j_gene: TRBJ1-1
abundance: .
d_gene: .
CDR3nt: TGTGCCAGCAGCTTAGAAGGTCAGGGGTTCACTGAAGCTTTCTTT
CDR3aa: CASSLEGQGFTEAFF

v_gene: TRBV25-1
j_gene: TRBJ1-1
abundance: few
d_gene: .
CDR3nt: TGTGCCAGCAGTGAACCGGGGACACCGACTGAAGCTTTCTTT
CDR3aa: CASSEPGTPTEAFF

v_gene: TRBV30
j_gene: TRBJ1-6
abundance: many
d_gene: .
CDR3nt: TGTGCCTGGAGTGCAGGGGCAGCCGAACTATCCCCCCTCCACTTT
CDR3aa: CAWSAGAAELSPLHF

v_gene: TRBV6-1
j_gene: TRBJ2-7
abundance: many
d_gene: .
CDR3nt: TGTGCCAGCATCGCCGGGCCAGGGAGCTGCGAGCAGTACTTC
CDR3aa: CASIAGPGSCEQYF

v_gene: TRBV20-1
j_gene: TRBJ2-3
abundance: few
d_gene: .
CDR3nt: TGCAGTGGATTAGCCGGATTCACAGATACGCAGTATTTT
CDR3aa: CSGLAGFTDTQYF

v_gene: TRBV7-2
j_gene: TRBJ1-2
abundance: many
d_gene: .
CDR3nt: TGTGCCAGCAGCTTCCTTGGGGCGGCTAACTATGGCTACACCTTC
CDR3aa: CASSFLGAANYGYTF

v_gene: TRBV5-1
j_gene: TRBJ2-7
abundance: many
d_gene: TRBD2
CDR3nt: TGCGCCAGCAGCCACACGGGACTAGCTTATGAGCAGTACTTC
CDR3aa: CASSHTGLAYEQYF

v_gene: TRBV5-1
j_gene: TRBJ2-7
abundance: many
d_gene: .
CDR3nt: TGCGCCAGCAGCTTGGGACGGGGGGCCAACGAGCAGTACTTC
CDR3aa: CASSLGRGANEQYF

v_gene: TRBV12-3/TRBV12-4
j_gene: TRBJ2-5
abundance: many
d_gene: .
CDR3nt: TGTGCCAGCAGAGGGGGGCTACAAGAGACCCAGTACTTC
CDR3aa: CASRGGLQETQYF

v_gene: TRBV29-1
j_gene: TRBJ1-4
abundance: .
d_gene: .
CDR3nt: TGCAGCGTTGAGGCAGGCCCTAATGAAAAACTGTTTTTT
CDR3aa: CSVEAGPNEKLFF

v_gene: TRBV9
j_gene: TRBJ2-7
abundance: few
d_gene: .
CDR3nt: TGTGCCAGCAGCGTCTCCCACTTGGTCGAGACCGAGCAGTACTTC
CDR3aa: CASSVSHLVETEQYF

v_gene: TRBV15
j_gene: TRBJ2-5
abundance: .
d_gene: .
CDR3nt: TGTGCCACCAGCAGAGATTGGGGACCCCAAGAGACCCAGTACTTC
CDR3aa: CATSRDWGPQETQYF

v_gene: TRBV3-1
j_gene: TRBJ2-1
abundance: many
d_gene: TRBD2
CDR3nt: TGTGCCAGCAGCCAAACTAGCGGGGGGGCGGGTGAGCAGTTCTTC
CDR3aa: CASSQTSGGAGEQFF

v_gene: TRBV18
j_gene: TRBJ2-5
abundance: .
d_gene: TRBD2
CDR3nt: TGTGCCAGCTCACTAAACGGACTAGGGCAAGAGACCCAGTACTTC
CDR3aa: CASSLNGLGQETQYF

v_gene: TRBV5-1
j_gene: TRBJ2-5
abundance: many
d_gene: TRBD2
CDR3nt: TGCGCCAGCAGCGAAGGATCCAGCGGGGAAGAGACCCAGTACTTC
CDR3aa: CASSEGSSGEETQYF

v_gene: TRBV9
j_gene: TRBJ1-1
abundance: many
d_gene: .
CDR3nt: TGTGCCAGCAGCGTAGGGGTAGGGATTCGGTTAGGCACTGAAGCTTTCTTT
CDR3aa: CASSVGVGIRLGTEAFF

v_gene: TRBV18
j_gene: TRBJ1-1
abundance: many
d_gene: TRBD1
CDR3nt: TGTGCCAGCTCACCACCGAGGGGGCGCGGTAACACTGAAGCTTTCTTT
CDR3aa: CASSPPRGRGNTEAFF

v_gene: TRBV5-4
j_gene: TRBJ2-1
abundance: few
d_gene: TRBD2
CDR3nt: TGTGCCAGCAGCTCGCTCGGACTAGCGGGACCAGACAATGAGCAGTTCTTC
CDR3aa: CASSSLGLAGPDNEQFF

v_gene: TRBV20-1
j_gene: TRBJ2-1
abundance: many
d_gene: .
CDR3nt: TGCAGTGCGTGCCGTGAAGCGGTATACTACAATGAGCAGTTCTTC
CDR3aa: CSACREAVYYNEQFF